Given below is one T cell receptor (beta chain) in context. This specimen belongs to a study of T cell changes during pregnancy in multiple sclerosis. Trimming stripped 5 bases from V and 0 bases from J, with 6 bases between. The V gene's germline CDR1 is SGHRS and CDR2 YFSETQ. The CDR3 has 13 amino acids. Some clones are missing from TCRdb's copy, which holds only in-frame ones; the method was immunoSEQ multiplex PCR. The sample includes around 130,000 clones, roughly 92% of them seen just once. The material was peripheral blood, obtained before pregnancy. This clonotype was obtained from a female donor with multiple sclerosis, enrolled in a pregnancy study. This chain connects TRBV5-1 to TRBJ1-3; D is uncertain. CDR3 sequence reads: CASRASSGNTIYF. The CDR3, as DNA: TGCGCCAGCAGAGCTAGCTCTGGAAACACCATATATTTT.